The entry that follows covers one T cell receptor (beta chain) sequence. The antigen is not known. Treatment indicated: oral pan-JAK inhibitor, 5-10 mg twice daily. Sequencing templates came from extracted RNA that was reverse transcribed into cDNA. Profiled with immunoSEQ multiplex PCR; TCRdb holds only in-frame clones, not every one. The sample yields a few hundred thousand clones, roughly 56% seen once. This entry is derived from a study of CD8+ T cells in alopecia areata. Looking at the study overall: Patients took tofacitinib for 6 to 18 months, followed by 6 drug-free months. Study observations and caveats: Sharing of TCR sequences between patients (possibly for HLA-related reasons) was less clear than in mice. Many expanded lesional clones persisted during tofacitinib (in both scalp and blood).

Unmatched junction bases numbered 8, after V lost 4 bases and J lost 1 base. Germline V gives CDR1 GTSNPN, CDR2 SVGIG (reference sequence). This CDR3 is 15 amino acids long. The chain recombines TRBV30 with TRBJ1-1; TRBD1 aligns across 8 bases. The receptor comes from a human donor with alopecia areata. Sequenced here: CD4+ T cells sorted from blood, sampled at week 4, from a patient treated with tofacitinib. The CDR3 DNA follows: TGTGCCTGGATGATCGGGACAGGAGGGAACACTGAAGCTTTCTTT. Its protein product is CAWMIGTGGNTEAFF.